This TCR beta chain was identified during a study of T cells in localized non-small cell lung cancer. The study, taken as a whole, reports: Investigators sequenced only a single tumor region, leaving heterogeneity possible.

Comment on this clone: The antigen is not known.

CDR3 length equals 13 residues. V was trimmed by 6 bases and J by 0 bases, leaving 11 bases between them. In germline, CDR1 is GTSNPN, CDR2 SVGIG (reference sequence). Produced via immunoSEQ multiplex PCR; TCRdb's table is partial and in-frame only. The table has fewer than 40,000 clones, approximately 91% seen once; the top ten hold 4.2%. The starting material was peripheral blood mononuclear cells, obtained before any cancer treatment. The clonotype comes from a woman aged 35 to 70 with stage III lung adenocarcinoma. The V call is TRBV30, the J call TRBJ1-1; D perhaps matches TRBD1 (6 bases). Here the CDR3 reads CACRTALNTEAFF. The CDR3 nucleotides read TGTGCCTGTCGGACAGCTCTGAACACTGAAGCTTTCTTT. Filled out from reference TRBV30 and TRBJ1-1, the complete variable domain reads SQTIHQWPATLVQPVGSPLSLECTVEGTSNPNLYWYRQAAGRGLQLLFYSVGIGQISSEVPQNLSASRPQDRQFILSSKKLLLSDSGFYLCACRTALNTEAFFGQGTRLTVV.